Listed here are 28 T cell receptor beta chains from one sample, sequenced in a study of T-cell memory formation after mild COVID-19. MiXCR, applied by TCRdb to the 5' RACE reads, yields one record per CDR3 protein. The data contain 90,000 to 120,000 distinct CDR3 sequences, approximately 15% of them seen just once; the ten biggest clones take up 35% to 50%. The sample consisted of PBMCs or a T cell subset sorted from them (not recorded which). The receptors come from a young man who had mild COVID-19 (a few samples of this study predate the infection). Cell type and time point are not known.

Only a few counts were recorded for this clonotype. This chain uses TRBV29-1 with TRBJ2-1, with D perhaps matching TRBD2 (6 bases). The V and J ends lost 5 bases and 0 bases respectively, with 11 bases between them. The CDR3 covers 14 residues. From germline, CDR1 is SQVTM and CDR2 ANQGSEA. CDR3 coding DNA: TGCAGCGTTACCGTCGGGAGCTCCTACAATGAGCAGTTCTTC. Its protein product is CSVTVGSSYNEQFF.

This clonotype came up a few times. This rearrangement joins TRBV6-2 or TRBV6-3 to TRBJ2-1, with D unclear. V lost 0 bases and J lost 10, with 7 bases in between. Looked up from germline, CDR1 is MNHEY and CDR2 is SVGEGT. The CDR3 contains 12 residues. In DNA, the CDR3 is TGTGCCAGCAGTTACTCGACCGTCGAGCAGTTCTTC. It encodes CASSYSTVEQFF.

This clonotype showed up just a few times. CDR3 in amino acids: CASNGGPTYNEQFF. DNA for the CDR3: TGTGCCAGCAACGGGGGGCCGACCTACAATGAGCAGTTCTTC. The V and J genes are TRBV7-9 and TRBJ2-1, with a possible D match to TRBD2 (7 bases). The germline CDR1 and CDR2 sequences are SEHNR and FQNEAQ (reference sequence). The CDR3 runs to 14 residues. Trimming shortened V by 7 bases and J by 2 bases, and 12 bases separated the two germline ends.

There are a few counts of this clonotype. V and J are TRBV6-6 and TRBJ1-5, with TRBD1 identical over 11 bases. The CDR3 consists of 17 residues. V shed 0 bases, J shed 5 bases, and the junction held 6 bases outside the gene matches. Germline CDR1 and CDR2: MNHNY and SVGAGI (reference sequence). The CDR3 DNA reads TGTGCCAGCAGTTACTCGGCCAGGACAGGGGGCGATCAGCCCCAGCATTTT. Translation gives CASSYSARTGGDQPQHF.

The chain joins TRBV7-9 to TRBJ1-5, with a tentative D call TRBD1 (5 bases). V dropped 0 bases and J dropped 0 bases, with 12 bases sitting between them. This CDR3 is built from 17 residues. Germline CDR1 reads SEHNR; CDR2 reads FQNEAQ (reference sequence). CDR3 residues: CASSLALAGYSNQPQHF. As DNA, the CDR3 is TGTGCCAGCAGCTTAGCGCTCGCAGGGTATAGCAATCAGCCCCAGCATTTT.

This clonotype has only a few counts. This rearrangement joins TRBV27 to TRBJ2-7, with D possibly being TRBD1 or TRBD2 (6 bases each). The CDR3 runs to 17 residues. V gave up 3 bases and J gave up 4 bases, with 22 bases separating them. CDR1 and CDR2 from the germline V gene are MNHEY and SMNVEV (reference sequence). DNA for the CDR3: TGTGCCAGCAGTTTCGTTGCATCAGGGGACTTTAGGTACGAGCAGTACTTC. It yields the protein CASSFVASGDFRYEQYF.

The chain couples TRBV2 to TRBJ1-1; D not certain. CDR1 is SNHLY, CDR2 FYNNEI, per germline. This CDR3 comprises 13 residues. V was clipped by 6 bases and J by 1 base, with 9 bases between them. CDR3 residues: CASRTWGNTEAFF. The CDR3 bases are TGTGCCAGCAGGACCTGGGGGAACACTGAAGCTTTCTTT.

In the case of this clonotype: Germline is not matched at one junction end, which may reflect a read error. V is TRBV12-3 or TRBV12-4 and J is TRBJ2-1, with 10 bases matching TRBD2. This CDR3 is 13 amino acids long. In DNA form, the CDR3 reads TGTGCCAGCAGTTTAGCTAGCGGGGGGACCCGCGTCTTC. Translation gives CASSLASGGTRVF.

The genes are TRBV7-9 and TRBJ1-2; 7 nucleotides line up with TRBD1. Losses at the gene ends were 5 bases for V and 4 bases for J; bases not matched to a gene: 7. Looked up from germline, CDR1 is SEHNR and CDR2 is FQNEAQ (reference sequence). The CDR3 spans 14 residues. The CDR3 bases are TGTGCCAGCAGCGACTCGACAGGGTCCTATGGCTACACCTTC. Amino acids: CASSDSTGSYGYTF. The full variable domain, in which reference TRBV7-9 and TRBJ1-2 provide the parts outside the CDR3, is DTGVSQNPRHKITKRGQNVTFRCDPISEHNRLYWYRQTLGQGPEFLTYFQNEAQLEKSRLLSDRFSAERPKGSFSTLEIQRTEQGDSAMYLCASSDSTGSYGYTFGSGTRLTVV.

This clonotype was counted only a few times. The J gene is TRBJ2-5, the V gene TRBV7-3; TRBD1 matches 7 bases. The J segment lost 2 bases and the V segment lost 5 bases, leaving 8 bases of the junction unmatched. The V gene's germline CDR1 is SGHTA and CDR2 FQGTGA. This CDR3 contains 15 residues. CDR3 region: CASSRRVGQQETQYF. The CDR3 region has the DNA TGTGCCAGCAGCCGAAGGGTGGGACAGCAAGAGACCCAGTACTTC. Full variable domain (remainder filled in from reference TRBV7-3 and TRBJ2-5): GAGVSQTPSNKVTEKGKYVELRCDPISGHTALYWYRQSLGQGPEFLIYFQGTGAADDSGLPNDRFFAVRPEGSVSTLKIQRTERGDSAVYLCASSRRVGQQETQYFGPGTRLLVL.

CDR3 in DNA: TGTGCCAGCAGCATTGACAGGAGCTCCTACGAGCAGTACGTC. This codes for CASSIDRSSYEQYV. This sequence joins TRBV5-4 and TRBJ2-7, with a possible D match to TRBD1 (6 bases). The CDR3 spans 14 residues. V lost 4 bases, J lost 0 bases, and 11 bases lay in between. Germline CDR1 and CDR2: SGHNT and YYREEE (reference sequence).

The sample holds one count of this clonotype. The rearrangement links TRBV4-3 to TRBJ1-1, with D perhaps TRBD1 (5 bases). The CDR3 sequence is 17 residues long. V lost 1 base, J lost 3 bases, and 18 bases lay in between. CDR1 and CDR2 (germline): LGHNA, YSLEER. As DNA, the CDR3 is TGCGCCAGCAGCCAAGTTGGGGCCCCAGAGTCCCACACTGAAGCTTTCTTT. Protein sequence: CASSQVGAPESHTEAFF.

The chain couples TRBV2 to TRBJ1-6, with TRBD1 as a possible D gene (5 bases). In germline, CDR1 is SNHLY, CDR2 FYNNEI. This CDR3 has 17 residues. Trimming pared 2 bases from V and 6 bases from J, leaving 17 bases between. For the CDR3, the DNA is TGTGCCAGCAGTGAACCGGGACTTTCCGCGACTAATTCACCCCTCCACTTT. As protein: CASSEPGLSATNSPLHF.

CDR3 nucleotide sequence: TGTGCCAGCAGCTTGGACGTGAGCCAGCCCCAGCATTTT. It translates to CASSLDVSQPQHF. The J gene is TRBJ1-5, the V gene TRBV5-5; D uncertain. V was trimmed by 0 bases and J by 7 bases, leaving 8 bases between them. Germline assignment: CDR1 SGHKS and CDR2 YYEKEE (reference sequence). The CDR3 consists of 13 residues.

This clonotype was observed a few times. The chain joins TRBV29-1 to TRBJ2-3, with TRBD2 matching over 11 bases. Germline loops: CDR1 SQVTM, CDR2 ANQGSEA. This CDR3 comprises 16 residues. J lost 2 bases, V lost 7 bases, and 11 bases had no gene match. The CDR3 is CSAQKTSGALTDTQYF. In nucleotides, the CDR3 is TGCAGCGCTCAGAAGACTAGCGGGGCACTCACAGATACGCAGTATTTT.

The table lists this clonotype with a few counts. V gene TRBV9 combines with J gene TRBJ2-1, with D tentatively TRBD1 or TRBD2 (6 bases each). CDR3 length equals 13 residues. V was clipped by 0 bases and J by 9 bases, with 10 bases between them. Per germline, CDR1 SGDLS and CDR2 YYNGEE. DNA of the CDR3: TGTGCCAGCAGCGTAGGGGGGGCCACTGAGCAGTTCTTC. This sequence encodes CASSVGGATEQFF.

This clonotype was seen many times. CDR3 in amino acids: CASSLYNVLTF. CDR3 coding DNA: TGTGCCAGCAGCCTATACAACGTCCTGACTTTC. J is TRBJ2-6 and V is TRBV12-3 or TRBV12-4, with D uncertain. The V end was cut by 6 bases, the J end by 9 bases, with 6 bases between. The CDR3 totals 11 residues.

This clonotype appeared many times. This sequence joins TRBV3-2 and TRBJ2-5. TRBV3-2 is a pseudogene segment. The CDR3 has 13 residues. CDR3 loop: CASSHETQETQYF. CDR3 nucleotides: TGTGCCAGCAGCCACGAGACCCAAGAGACCCAGTACTTC.

This clonotype was detected only a few times. The CDR3 sequence: CSVEDRRGVKGYTF. CDR3 nucleotide sequence: TGCAGCGTTGAAGATCGGCGGGGCGTCAAGGGCTACACCTTC. V usage is TRBV29-1 and J usage is TRBJ1-2; possible D gene TRBD1, 5 bases. The ends were cut back, 0 bases at V and 8 bases at J, with 16 bases in the middle. Germline values: CDR1 SQVTM, CDR2 ANQGSEA. The CDR3 is 14 amino acids.

This clonotype was seen a handful of times. This chain joins TRBV4-3 and TRBJ1-4; no clear D. V was trimmed by 0 bases and J by 5 bases, leaving 7 bases between them. Germline lookup yields CDR1 LGHNA and CDR2 YSLEER. The CDR3 spans 14 residues. The CDR3 loop is CASSQERGNEKLFF. The CDR3 DNA follows: TGCGCCAGCAGCCAAGAACGAGGAAATGAAAAACTGTTTTTT.

The chain carries TRBV12-3 or TRBV12-4 and TRBJ1-3, with TRBD1 matching 8 bases. Trimming took 2 bases from V and 0 from J; bases not matched to a gene: 6. The CDR3 loop spans 17 amino acids. The CDR3 is CASSLSRTGFSGNTIYF. The CDR3 DNA is TGTGCCAGCAGTTTAAGTAGGACAGGGTTCTCTGGAAACACCATATATTTT.

The CDR3 region is CAIRGTGTNWGDTQYF. Written as DNA, the CDR3 is TGTGCCATCAGGGGGACAGGGACAAATTGGGGAGATACGCAGTATTTT. The chain joins TRBV10-3 to TRBJ2-3; 9 bases line up with TRBD1. The CDR3 consists of 16 residues. The V gene end was trimmed by 6 bases and the J gene end by 5 bases; junction bases not matched to a gene: 12. Germline CDR1 is ENHRY and CDR2 is SYGVKD.

This clonotype has just a few counts. This chain uses TRBV6-5 with TRBJ2-7; TRBD1 agrees at 7 bases. Per germline, CDR1 MNHEY and CDR2 SVGAGI. Losses at the gene ends were 2 bases for V and 4 bases for J; bases not matched to a gene: 17. The CDR3 has 18 residues. CDR3 loop: CASSYRPPGQKNEYEQYF. The CDR3 DNA sequence: TGTGCCAGCAGTTACCGTCCCCCGGGACAGAAAAACGAATACGAGCAGTACTTC.

At least ten counts were recorded for this clonotype. The chain couples TRBV12-3 or TRBV12-4 to TRBJ2-1; D call uncertain. Trimming removed 4 bases at V and 3 bases at J, with 13 bases between. The CDR3 has 15 residues. DNA of the CDR3: TGTGCCAGCAGTTCCACCGGCTGGAACTACAATGAGCAGTTCTTC. Translating gives CASSSTGWNYNEQFF.

The chain employs TRBV19 and TRBJ2-3; D perhaps matches TRBD1 (5 bases). CDR1 and CDR2 (germline): LNHDA, SQIVND (reference sequence). Trimming took 0 bases from V and 8 from J, leaving 12 bases between them. CDR3 length equals 14 residues. This chain's CDR3 is CASSIEEGAVTQYF. The CDR3, as DNA: TGTGCCAGTAGTATAGAGGAAGGGGCAGTTACGCAGTATTTT.

This clonotype was detected only a few times. This rearrangement joins TRBV4-1 to TRBJ2-1, with D tentatively TRBD2 (6 bases). CDR1 and CDR2 (germline): MGHRA, YSYEKL. The CDR3 consists of 12 residues. V was shortened by 3 bases and J by 13 bases, with 13 bases between the two germline ends. CDR3 nucleotides: TGCGCCAGCAGCCAGAGGGAGGACAACCAGTTCTTC. This codes for CASSQREDNQFF.

This clonotype was found a few times. This chain links TRBV12-3 or TRBV12-4 with TRBJ2-3; TRBD2 matches at 9 bases. The CDR3 spans 14 residues. V trimming: 6 bases; J trimming: 2 bases; junction bases outside the gene matches: 3. The CDR3 loop is CASRAGGFTDTQYF. The CDR3 DNA reads as TGTGCCAGCAGAGCGGGGGGTTTCACAGATACGCAGTATTTT.

The rearrangement links TRBV4-3 to TRBJ2-3, with D tentatively TRBD2 (5 bases). The CDR3 extends over 17 amino acids. Trimming took off 1 base at V and 2 bases at J, with 16 bases between the two ends. Germline CDR1 LGHNA, CDR2 YSLEER. The CDR3 loop is CASSQAKDFPATDTQYF. CDR3 in DNA: TGCGCCAGCAGCCAAGCCAAGGACTTCCCCGCCACAGATACGCAGTATTTT.